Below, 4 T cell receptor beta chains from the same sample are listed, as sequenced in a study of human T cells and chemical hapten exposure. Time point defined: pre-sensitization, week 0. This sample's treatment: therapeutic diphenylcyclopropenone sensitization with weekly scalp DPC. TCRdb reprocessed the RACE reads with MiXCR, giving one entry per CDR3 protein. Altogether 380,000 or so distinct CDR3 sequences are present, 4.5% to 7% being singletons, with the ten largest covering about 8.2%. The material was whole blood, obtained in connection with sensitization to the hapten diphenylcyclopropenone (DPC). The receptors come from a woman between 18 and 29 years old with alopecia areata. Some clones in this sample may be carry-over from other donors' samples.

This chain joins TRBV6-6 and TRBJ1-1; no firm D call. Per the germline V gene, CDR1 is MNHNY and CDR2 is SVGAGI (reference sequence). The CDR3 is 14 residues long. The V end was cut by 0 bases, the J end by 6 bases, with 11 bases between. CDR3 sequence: CASSYSQWVSEAFF. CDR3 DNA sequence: TGTGCCAGCAGTTACTCGCAATGGGTCTCTGAAGCTTTCTTT.

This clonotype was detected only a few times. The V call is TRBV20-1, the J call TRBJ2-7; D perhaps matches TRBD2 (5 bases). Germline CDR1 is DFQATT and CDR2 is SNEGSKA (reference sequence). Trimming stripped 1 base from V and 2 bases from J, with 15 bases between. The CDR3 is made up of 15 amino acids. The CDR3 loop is CSARVPPGDPYEQYF. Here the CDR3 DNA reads TGCAGTGCTAGAGTCCCCCCCGGGGATCCCTACGAGCAGTACTTC.

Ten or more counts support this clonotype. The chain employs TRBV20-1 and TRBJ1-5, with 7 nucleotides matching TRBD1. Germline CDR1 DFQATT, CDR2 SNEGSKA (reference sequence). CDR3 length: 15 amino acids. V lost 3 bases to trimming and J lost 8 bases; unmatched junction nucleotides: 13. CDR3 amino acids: CSASEGAEGIEPQHF. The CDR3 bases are TGCAGTGCTAGCGAGGGGGCGGAGGGGATAGAGCCCCAGCATTTT.

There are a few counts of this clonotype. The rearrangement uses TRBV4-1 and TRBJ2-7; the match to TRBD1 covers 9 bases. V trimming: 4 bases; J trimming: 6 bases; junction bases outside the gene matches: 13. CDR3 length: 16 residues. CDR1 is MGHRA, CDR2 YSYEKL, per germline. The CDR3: CASSLPRGTGLGEQYF. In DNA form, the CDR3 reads TGCGCCAGCAGCCTCCCCCGGGGGACAGGGTTGGGCGAGCAGTACTTC.